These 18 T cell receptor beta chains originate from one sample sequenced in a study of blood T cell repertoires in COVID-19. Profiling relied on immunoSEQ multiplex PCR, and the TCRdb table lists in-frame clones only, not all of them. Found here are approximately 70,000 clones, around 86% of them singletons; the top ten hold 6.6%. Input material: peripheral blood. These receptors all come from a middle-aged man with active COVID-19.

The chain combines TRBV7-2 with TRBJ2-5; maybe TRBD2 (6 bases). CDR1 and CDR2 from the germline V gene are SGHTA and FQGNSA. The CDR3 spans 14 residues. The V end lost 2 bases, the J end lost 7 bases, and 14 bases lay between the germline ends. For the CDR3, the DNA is TGTGCCAGCAGCTTACGTAGGGTGGGGGGGACCCAGTACTTC. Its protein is CASSLRRVGGTQYF.

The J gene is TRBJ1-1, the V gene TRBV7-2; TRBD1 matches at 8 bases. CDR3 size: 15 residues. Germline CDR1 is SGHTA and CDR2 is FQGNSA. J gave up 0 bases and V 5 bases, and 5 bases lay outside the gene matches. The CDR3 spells CASSTQGALNTEAFF. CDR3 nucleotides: TGTGCCAGCAGCACGCAGGGGGCCCTGAACACTGAAGCTTTCTTT.

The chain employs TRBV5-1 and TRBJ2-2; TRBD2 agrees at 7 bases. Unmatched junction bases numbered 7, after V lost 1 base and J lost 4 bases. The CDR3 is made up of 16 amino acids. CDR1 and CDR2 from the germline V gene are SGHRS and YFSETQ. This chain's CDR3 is CASSLLGGSGTGELFF. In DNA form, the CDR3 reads TGCGCCAGCAGCTTGTTGGGAGGGAGCGGCACCGGGGAGCTGTTTTTT. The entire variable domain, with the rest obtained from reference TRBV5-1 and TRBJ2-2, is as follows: KAGVTQTPRYLIKTRGQQVTLSCSPISGHRSVSWYQQTPGQGLQFLFEYFSETQRNKGNFPGRFSGRQFSNSRSEMNVSTLELGDSALYLCASSLLGGSGTGELFFGEGSRLTVL.

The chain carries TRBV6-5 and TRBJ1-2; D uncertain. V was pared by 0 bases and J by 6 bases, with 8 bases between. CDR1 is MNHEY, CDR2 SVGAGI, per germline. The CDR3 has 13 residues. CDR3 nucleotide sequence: TGTGCCAGCAGTTACTCACCGGGTGATGGCTACACCTTC. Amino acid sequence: CASSYSPGDGYTF.

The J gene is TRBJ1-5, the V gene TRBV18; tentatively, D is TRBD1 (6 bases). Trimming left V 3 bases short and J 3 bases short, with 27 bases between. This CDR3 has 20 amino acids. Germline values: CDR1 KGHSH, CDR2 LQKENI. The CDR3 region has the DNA TGTGCCAGCTCACCGCGAAGGATGGGAACAGGGTTATCCCTCAATCAGCCCCAGCATTTT. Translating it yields CASSPRRMGTGLSLNQPQHF. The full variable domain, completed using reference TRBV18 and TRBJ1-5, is NAGVMQNPRHLVRRRGQEARLRCSPMKGHSHVYWYRQLPEEGLKFMVYLQKENIIDESGMPKERFSAEFPKEGPSILRIQQVVRGDSAAYFCASSPRRMGTGLSLNQPQHFGDGTRLSIL.

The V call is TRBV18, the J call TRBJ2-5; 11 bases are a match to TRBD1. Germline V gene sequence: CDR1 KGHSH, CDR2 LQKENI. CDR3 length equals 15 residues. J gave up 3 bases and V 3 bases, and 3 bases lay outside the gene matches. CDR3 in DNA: TGTGCCAGCTCACCGTGGACAGGGGGCGAAGAGACCCAGTACTTC. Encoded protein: CASSPWTGGEETQYF.

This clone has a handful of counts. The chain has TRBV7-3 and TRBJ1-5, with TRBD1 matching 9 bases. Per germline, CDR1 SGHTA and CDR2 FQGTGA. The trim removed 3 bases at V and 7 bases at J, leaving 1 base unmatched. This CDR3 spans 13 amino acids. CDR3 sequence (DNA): TGTGCCAGCAGCTTGACAGGGGGGCAGCCCCAGCATTTT. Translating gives CASSLTGGQPQHF.

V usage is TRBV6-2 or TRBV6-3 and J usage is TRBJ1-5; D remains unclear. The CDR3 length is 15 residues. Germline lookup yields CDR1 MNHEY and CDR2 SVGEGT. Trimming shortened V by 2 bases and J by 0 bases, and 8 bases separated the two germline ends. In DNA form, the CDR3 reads TGTGCCAGCAGTTACGCCTCGGGTAGCAATCAGCCCCAGCATTTT. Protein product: CASSYASGSNQPQHF.

The CDR3: CATRGGFSGRAGETQYF. CDR3 bases: TGTGCCACCAGGGGGGGCTTTAGCGGGAGGGCGGGGGAGACCCAGTACTTC. The chain combines TRBV7-2 with TRBJ2-5, with TRBD2 matching over 11 bases. The trim removed 10 bases at V and 5 bases at J, leaving 18 bases unmatched. The CDR3 is 17 amino acids. Germline V lookup: CDR1 SGHTA, CDR2 FQGNSA.

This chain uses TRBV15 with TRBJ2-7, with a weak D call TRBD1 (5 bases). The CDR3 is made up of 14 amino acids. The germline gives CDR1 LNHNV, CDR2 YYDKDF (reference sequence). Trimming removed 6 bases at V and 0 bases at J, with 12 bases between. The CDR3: CATRQEPPSYEQYF. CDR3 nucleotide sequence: TGTGCCACCAGACAGGAGCCCCCCTCCTACGAGCAGTACTTC.

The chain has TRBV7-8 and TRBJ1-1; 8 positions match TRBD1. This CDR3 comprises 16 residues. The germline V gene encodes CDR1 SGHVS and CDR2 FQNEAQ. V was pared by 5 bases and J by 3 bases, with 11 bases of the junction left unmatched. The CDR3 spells CASSNELNRGYTEAFF. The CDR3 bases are TGTGCCAGCAGCAACGAATTAAACAGGGGGTACACTGAAGCTTTCTTT.

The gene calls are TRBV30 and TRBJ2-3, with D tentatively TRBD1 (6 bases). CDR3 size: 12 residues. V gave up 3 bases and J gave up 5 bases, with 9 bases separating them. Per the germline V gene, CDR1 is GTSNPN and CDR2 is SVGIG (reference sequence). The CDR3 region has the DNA TGTGCCTGGAGCGAGGGGGTAGATACGCAGTATTTT. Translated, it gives CAWSEGVDTQYF.

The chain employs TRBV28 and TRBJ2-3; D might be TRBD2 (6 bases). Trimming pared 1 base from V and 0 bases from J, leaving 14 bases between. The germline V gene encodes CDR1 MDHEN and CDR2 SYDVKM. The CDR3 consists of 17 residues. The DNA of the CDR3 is TGTGCCAGCAGTTTATATCTTGGCGGGACTAGCACAGATACGCAGTATTTT. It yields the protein CASSLYLGGTSTDTQYF.

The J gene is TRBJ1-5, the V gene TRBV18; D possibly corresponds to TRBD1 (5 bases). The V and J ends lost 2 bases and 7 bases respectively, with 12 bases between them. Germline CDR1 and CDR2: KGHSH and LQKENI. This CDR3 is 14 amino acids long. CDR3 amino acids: CASSPSTASQPQHF. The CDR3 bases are TGTGCCAGCTCACCATCGACAGCCTCCCAGCCCCAGCATTTT.

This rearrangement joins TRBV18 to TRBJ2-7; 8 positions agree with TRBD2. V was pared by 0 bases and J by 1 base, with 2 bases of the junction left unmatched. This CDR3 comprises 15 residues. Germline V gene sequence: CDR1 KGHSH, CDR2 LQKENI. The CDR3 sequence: CASSPPLAGSYEQYF. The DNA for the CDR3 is TGTGCCAGCTCACCACCGCTAGCGGGTTCCTACGAGCAGTACTTC.

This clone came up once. The CDR3 nucleotides read TGTGCCATCAGCCCAGGGACAGGGACCGGCGAGCAGTACTTC. Protein sequence: CAISPGTGTGEQYF. The chain couples TRBV10-3 to TRBJ2-7, with 9 bases matching TRBD1. Per germline, CDR1 ENHRY and CDR2 SYGVKD. The trim removed 6 bases at V and 6 bases at J, leaving 9 bases unmatched. The CDR3 spans 14 residues.

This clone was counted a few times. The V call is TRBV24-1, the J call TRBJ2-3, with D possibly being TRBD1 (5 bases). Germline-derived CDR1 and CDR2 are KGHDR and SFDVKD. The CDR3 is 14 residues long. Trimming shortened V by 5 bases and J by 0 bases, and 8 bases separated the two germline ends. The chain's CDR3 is CATSVTGSTDTQYF. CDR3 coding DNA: TGTGCCACCAGTGTAACAGGTAGCACAGATACGCAGTATTTT.

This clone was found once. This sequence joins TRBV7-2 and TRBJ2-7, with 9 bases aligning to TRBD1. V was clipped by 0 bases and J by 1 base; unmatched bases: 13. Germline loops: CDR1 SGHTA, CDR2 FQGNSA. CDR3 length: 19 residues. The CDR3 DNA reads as TGTGCCAGCAGCTTAGCGGGAGGACAGGGGAGGACTAGTTCCTACGAGCAGTACTTC. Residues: CASSLAGGQGRTSSYEQYF.